This T cell receptor (beta chain) came from a study of T cells and Merkel cell carcinoma outcomes. Libraries were prepared by immunoSEQ multiplex PCR; TCRdb keeps only in-frame clonotypes and omits some of them. The sample lists about 12,000 clones, around 95% occurring once. The CDR3 length is 15 residues. Germline V gene lookup returns CDR1 MNHEY and CDR2 SMNVEV (reference sequence). V lost 4 bases to trimming and J lost 0 bases, with 10 bases between them. Regarding this clone: Its antigen is unknown.

Overall study results and limits: Repertoire plus T-cell density reportedly predicted Merkel cell carcinoma outcomes.

Specimen: tumor tissue from Merkel cell carcinoma. This TCR derives from a human donor with Merkel cell carcinoma. The genes are TRBV27 and TRBJ2-1; unclear D gene. This chain's CDR3 is CASSSQRGSYNEQFF. CDR3 bases: TGTGCCAGCAGTTCCCAACGTGGCTCCTACAATGAGCAGTTCTTC.